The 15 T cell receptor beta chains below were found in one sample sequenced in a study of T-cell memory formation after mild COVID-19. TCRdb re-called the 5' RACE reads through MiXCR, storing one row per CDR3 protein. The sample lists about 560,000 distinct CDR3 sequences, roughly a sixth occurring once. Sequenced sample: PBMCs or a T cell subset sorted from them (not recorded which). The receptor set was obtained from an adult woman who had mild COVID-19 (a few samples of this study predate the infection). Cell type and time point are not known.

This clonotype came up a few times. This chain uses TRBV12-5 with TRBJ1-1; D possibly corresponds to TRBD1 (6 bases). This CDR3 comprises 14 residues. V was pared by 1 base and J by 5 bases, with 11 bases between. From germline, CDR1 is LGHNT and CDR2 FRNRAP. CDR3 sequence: CASGLGGLGTEAFF. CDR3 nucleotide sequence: TGTGCTAGTGGTTTGGGGGGGCTTGGAACTGAAGCTTTCTTT. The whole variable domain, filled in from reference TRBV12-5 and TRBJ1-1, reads DARVTQTPRHKVTEMGQEVTMRCQPILGHNTVFWYRQTMMQGLELLAYFRNRAPLDDSGMPKDRFSAEMPDATLATLKIQPSEPRDSAVYFCASGLGGLGTEAFFGQGTRLTVV.

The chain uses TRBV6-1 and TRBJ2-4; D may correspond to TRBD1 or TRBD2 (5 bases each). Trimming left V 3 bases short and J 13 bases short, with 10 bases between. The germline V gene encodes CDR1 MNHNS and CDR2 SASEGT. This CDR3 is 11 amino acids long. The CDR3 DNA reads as TGTGCCAGCAGTGAGGGGGTCCTACAGTACTTC. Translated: CASSEGVLQYF.

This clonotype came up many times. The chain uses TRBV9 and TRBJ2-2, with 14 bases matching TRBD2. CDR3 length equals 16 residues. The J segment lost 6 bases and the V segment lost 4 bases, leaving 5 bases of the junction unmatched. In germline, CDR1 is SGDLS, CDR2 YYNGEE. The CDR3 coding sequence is TGTGCCAGCAGCACCCAGGGACTAGCGGGAGCCGGGGAGCTGTTTTTT. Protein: CASSTQGLAGAGELFF.

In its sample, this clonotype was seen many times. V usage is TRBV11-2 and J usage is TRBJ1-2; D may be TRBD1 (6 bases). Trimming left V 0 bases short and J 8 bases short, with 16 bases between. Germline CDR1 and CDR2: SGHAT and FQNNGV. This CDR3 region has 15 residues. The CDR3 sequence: CASSLDPLAGDGYTF. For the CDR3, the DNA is TGTGCCAGCAGCTTAGATCCTTTAGCAGGGGACGGCTACACCTTC. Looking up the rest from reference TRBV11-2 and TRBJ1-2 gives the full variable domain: EAGVAQSPRYKIIEKRQSVAFWCNPISGHATLYWYQQILGQGPKLLIQFQNNGVVDDSQLPKDRFSAERLKGVDSTLKIQPAKLEDSAVYLCASSLDPLAGDGYTFGSGTRLTVV.

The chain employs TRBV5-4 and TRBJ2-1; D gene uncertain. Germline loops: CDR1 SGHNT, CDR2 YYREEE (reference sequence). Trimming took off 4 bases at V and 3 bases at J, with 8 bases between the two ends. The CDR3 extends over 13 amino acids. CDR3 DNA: TGTGCCAGCAGCCCCTCCATCTACAATGAGCAGTTCTTC. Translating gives CASSPSIYNEQFF.

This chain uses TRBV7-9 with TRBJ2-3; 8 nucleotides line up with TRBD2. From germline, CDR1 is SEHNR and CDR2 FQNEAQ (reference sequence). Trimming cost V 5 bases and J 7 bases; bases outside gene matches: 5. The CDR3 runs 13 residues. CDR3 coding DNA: TGTGCCAGCAGCCCCCGCGGGGGGAATACGCAGTATTTT. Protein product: CASSPRGGNTQYF.

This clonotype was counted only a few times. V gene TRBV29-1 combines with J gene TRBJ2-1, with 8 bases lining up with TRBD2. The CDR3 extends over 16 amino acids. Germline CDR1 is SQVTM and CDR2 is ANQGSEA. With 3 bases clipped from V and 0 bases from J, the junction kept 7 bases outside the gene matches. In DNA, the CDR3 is TGCAGCGTTGAGGCGGGCGGGAGGTTCTCCTACAATGAGCAGTTCTTC. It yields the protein CSVEAGGRFSYNEQFF.

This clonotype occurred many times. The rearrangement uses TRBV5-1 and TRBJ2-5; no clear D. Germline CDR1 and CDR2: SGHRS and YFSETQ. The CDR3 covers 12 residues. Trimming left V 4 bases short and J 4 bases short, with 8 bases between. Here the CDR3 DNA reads TGCGCCAGCAGCGGAGACCCAGAGACCCAGTACTTC. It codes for CASSGDPETQYF.

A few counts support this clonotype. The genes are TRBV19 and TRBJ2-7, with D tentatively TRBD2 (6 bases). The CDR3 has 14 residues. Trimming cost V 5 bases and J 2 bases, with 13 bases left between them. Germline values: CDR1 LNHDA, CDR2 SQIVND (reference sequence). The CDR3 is CASSVSSGTYEQYF. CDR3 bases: TGTGCCAGTAGTGTAAGTAGCGGCACCTACGAGCAGTACTTC.

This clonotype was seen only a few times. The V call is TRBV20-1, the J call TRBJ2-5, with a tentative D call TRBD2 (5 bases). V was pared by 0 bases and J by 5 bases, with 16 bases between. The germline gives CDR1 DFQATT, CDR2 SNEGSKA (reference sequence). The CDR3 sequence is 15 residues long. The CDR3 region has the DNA TGCAGTGCTAGAGATCCGGGCCAGAGGAGGGAGACCCAGTACTTC. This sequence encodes CSARDPGQRRETQYF.

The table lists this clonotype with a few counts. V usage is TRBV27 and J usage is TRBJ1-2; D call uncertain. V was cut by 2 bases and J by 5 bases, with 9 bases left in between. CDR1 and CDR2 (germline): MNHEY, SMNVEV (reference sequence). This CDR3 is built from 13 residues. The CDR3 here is CASSLMGLYGYTF. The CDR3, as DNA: TGTGCCAGCAGTTTAATGGGGTTGTATGGCTACACCTTC.

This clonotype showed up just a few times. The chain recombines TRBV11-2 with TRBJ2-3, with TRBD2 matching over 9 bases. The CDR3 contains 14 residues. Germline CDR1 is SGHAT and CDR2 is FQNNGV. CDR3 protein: CDSRGGIVTDTQYF. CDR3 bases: TGTGACTCGCGGGGGGGCATTGTCACAGATACGCAGTATTTT. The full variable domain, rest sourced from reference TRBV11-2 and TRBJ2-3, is EAGVAQSPRYKIIEKRQSVAFWCNPISGHATLYWYQQILGQGPKLLIQFQNNGVVDDSQLPKDRFSAERLKGVDSTLKIQPAKLEDSAVYLCDSRGGIVTDTQYFGPGTRLTVL.

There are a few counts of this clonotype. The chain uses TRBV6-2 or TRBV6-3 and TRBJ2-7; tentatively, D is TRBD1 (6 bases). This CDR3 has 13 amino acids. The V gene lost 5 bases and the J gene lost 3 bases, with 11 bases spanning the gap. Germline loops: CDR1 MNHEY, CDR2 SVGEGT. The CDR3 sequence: CASSGTLNYEQYF. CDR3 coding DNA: TGTGCCAGCAGTGGGACACTTAACTACGAGCAGTACTTC.

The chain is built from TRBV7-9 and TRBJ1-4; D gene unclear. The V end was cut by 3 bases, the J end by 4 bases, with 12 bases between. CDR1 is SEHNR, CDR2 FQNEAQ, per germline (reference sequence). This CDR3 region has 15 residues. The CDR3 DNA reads TGTGCCAGCAGCTTTTCCAGCGGAATTAATGAAAAACTGTTTTTT. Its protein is CASSFSSGINEKLFF.

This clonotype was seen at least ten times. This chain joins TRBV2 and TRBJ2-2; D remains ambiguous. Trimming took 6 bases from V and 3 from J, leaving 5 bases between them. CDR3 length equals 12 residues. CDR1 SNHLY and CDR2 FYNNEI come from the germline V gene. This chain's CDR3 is CASRTDTGELFF. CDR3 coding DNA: TGTGCCAGCAGGACGGACACCGGGGAGCTGTTTTTT.